The sequence of this T cell receptor (beta chain) was determined in a study of radiotherapy plus CTLA-4 blockade in lung cancer. The repertoire was sequenced with immunoSEQ multiplex PCR; TCRdb's copy has only in-frame clones and lacks some. Among tens of thousands of clones listed, around 83% were seen once. Concerning this clone: Other nucleotide sequences in the sample specify the same CDR3.

Germline V lookup: CDR1 MDHEN, CDR2 SYDVKM. The V and J ends lost 2 bases and 1 base respectively, with 3 bases between them. The CDR3 runs to 13 residues. CTLA-4 blockade using ipilimumab, together with focal radiation, was received by patients with chemo-refractory metastatic non-small-cell lung cancer. The receptor comes from a human donor with non-small cell lung cancer who had stable disease on radiotherapy plus ipilimumab. The rearrangement uses TRBV28 and TRBJ1-5; D is uncertain. Material: peripheral blood, obtained from a patient treated with radiotherapy plus ipilimumab. The CDR3, as DNA: TGTGCCAGCAGTTTAGGAAGCAATCAGCCCCAGCATTTT. Encoded protein: CASSLGSNQPQHF.